The table lists the clone carrying this TCR beta chain with many counts. As yet, its antigen is unknown. This entry is derived from a study of identical twins. Healthy Caucasians, and only they, were the donors. TCRdb re-derived calls from the 5' RACE reads in MiXCR, one entry per CDR3 protein. The sample shows hundreds of thousands of distinct CDR3 sequences, approximately 9% of them seen only once. This CDR3 is 13 amino acids long. V dropped 0 bases and J dropped 6 bases, with 6 bases sitting between them. Per the germline V gene, CDR1 is KGHSH and CDR2 is LQKENI. Study-wide results and limits: In zero-insertion analyses, partial confounding could arise from invariant MAIT and iNKT cells. Cross-sectional statistics, not tracking of the same donors, supported the conclusions.

These same data were also listed under a study on yellow fever vaccine responses in identical twins.

The sample taken for sequencing was PBMCs. This sequence originates from a woman aged 18-30 years in good health. The chain employs TRBV18 and TRBJ2-1; no reliable D call. The CDR3 region is CASSPPGSNEQFF. In nucleotides, the CDR3 is TGTGCCAGCTCACCACCAGGTTCCAATGAGCAGTTCTTC.